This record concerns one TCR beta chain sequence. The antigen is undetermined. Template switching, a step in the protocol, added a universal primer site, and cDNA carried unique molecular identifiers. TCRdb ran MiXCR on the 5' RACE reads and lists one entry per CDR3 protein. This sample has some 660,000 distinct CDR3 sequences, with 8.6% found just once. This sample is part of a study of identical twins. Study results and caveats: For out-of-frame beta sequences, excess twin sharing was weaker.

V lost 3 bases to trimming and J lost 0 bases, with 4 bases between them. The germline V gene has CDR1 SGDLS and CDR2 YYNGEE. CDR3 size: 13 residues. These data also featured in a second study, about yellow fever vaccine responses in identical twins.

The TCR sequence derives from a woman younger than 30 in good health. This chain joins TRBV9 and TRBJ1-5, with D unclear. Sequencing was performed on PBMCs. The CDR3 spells CASSESSNQPQHF. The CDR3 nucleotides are TGTGCCAGCAGCGAATCTAGCAATCAGCCCCAGCATTTT.